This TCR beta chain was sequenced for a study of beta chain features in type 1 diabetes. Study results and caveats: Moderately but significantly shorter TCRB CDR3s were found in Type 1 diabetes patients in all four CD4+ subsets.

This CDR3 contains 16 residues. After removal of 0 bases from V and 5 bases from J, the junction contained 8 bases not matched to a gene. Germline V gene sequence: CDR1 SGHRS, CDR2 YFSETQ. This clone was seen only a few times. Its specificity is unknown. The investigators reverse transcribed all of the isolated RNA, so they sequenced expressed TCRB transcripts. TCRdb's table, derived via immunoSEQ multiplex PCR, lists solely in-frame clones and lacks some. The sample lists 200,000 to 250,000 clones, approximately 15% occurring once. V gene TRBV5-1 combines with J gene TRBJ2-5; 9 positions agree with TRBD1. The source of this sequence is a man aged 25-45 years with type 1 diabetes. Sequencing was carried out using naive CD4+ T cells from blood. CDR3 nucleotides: TGCGCCAGCAGCTTGGGAGCACAGGGGGCTTTGGAGACCCAGTACTTC. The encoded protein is CASSLGAQGALETQYF.